Listed below are T cell receptor beta chains from one sample, sequenced in a study of radiotherapy plus CTLA-4 blockade in lung cancer. The assay was immunoSEQ multiplex PCR, and TCRdb's table has in-frame clones only and misses some. There are tens of thousands of clones in the sample; around 87% occur only once, and approximately 2% lies in the top ten. This sample comprised peripheral blood, obtained from a patient treated with radiotherapy plus ipilimumab. The receptors come from a human donor with non-small cell lung cancer who had a partial response to radiotherapy plus ipilimumab. CDR3s include the opening cysteine and the closing phenylalanine or tryptophan. The D gene is left open where the match is weak. Where a row states a size, it is once, few, many or the class of an expanded clone; other rows omit it.

clone_size j_call v_call d_call cdr3_nt cdr3_aa
- TRBJ1-4 TRBV9 - TGTGCCAGCAGCGTATCGGGGGTAGCAGGTGAAAAACTGTTTTTT CASSVSGVAGEKLFF
- TRBJ2-2 TRBV6-4 - TGTGCCAGCAGTGATCGAGAGGACGGGGAGCTGTTTTTT CASSDREDGELFF
- TRBJ2-3 TRBV7-2 TRBD2 TGTGCCAGCAGCTCTAGGGGAGGGAATAGACTCACAGATACGCAGTATTTT CASSSRGGNRLTDTQYF
- TRBJ1-1 TRBV15 - TGTGCCACCAGCAGAGAAGGAGTGGGGGGCGGGAGGACTGAAGCTTTCTTT CATSREGVGGGRTEAFF
- TRBJ2-1 TRBV11-2 - TGTGCCAGCAGCTTCGGGACGGCGGGGGAGCAGTTCTTC CASSFGTAGEQFF
- TRBJ2-7 TRBV15 - TGTGCCACCAGCAGAGACAAGAGGGACGAGCAGTACTTC CATSRDKRDEQYF
few TRBJ1-2 TRBV19 TRBD1 TGTGCCAGTAGCCGCGCAGGGACAGGGAATGGCTACACCTTC CASSRAGTGNGYTF
- TRBJ1-2 TRBV27 - TGTGCCAGCAGTTTTAGAAAGGGGGTGTCGGGGGGCACCTATGGCTACACCTTC CASSFRKGVSGGTYGYTF
- TRBJ2-1 TRBV5-4 - TGTGCCAGCAGCAAACGGGAGAATGAGCAGTTCTTC CASSKRENEQFF
few TRBJ2-5 TRBV19 - TGTGCCAGTAGTGCAGGGCAAGAGACCCAGTACTTC CASSAGQETQYF
- TRBJ1-6 TRBV27 TRBD1 TGTGCCAGCAGTCATGACAGGGGACCCCTCCACTTT CASSHDRGPLHF
- TRBJ2-6 TRBV15 - TGTGCCACCAGCAGAGGAGGGAAGACTAGGCGGAACTCTGGGGCCAACGTCCTGACTTTC CATSRGGKTRRNSGANVLTF
- TRBJ1-2 TRBV19 - TGTGCCAGTAGCGAACAGGCTTTCTATGGCTACACCTTC CASSEQAFYGYTF
few TRBJ1-6 TRBV4-3 - TGCGCCAGCAGCCAAGAACAGGGAAACAATTCACCCCTCCACTTT CASSQEQGNNSPLHF
- TRBJ1-1 TRBV5-1 - TGCGCCAGCAGCTCTGATTCAGTGGACTGGTCGAACACTGAAGCTTTCTTT CASSSDSVDWSNTEAFF
once TRBJ2-7 TRBV5-4 TRBD1 TGTGCCAGCAGCCCAGGCGGGACAGGGACGCGGGAGCAGTACTTC CASSPGGTGTREQYF
once TRBJ2-3 TRBV5-1 TRBD2 TGCGCCAGCAGCCTCCCCCTAGCGGGAACTAGCACAGATACGCAGTATTTT CASSLPLAGTSTDTQYF
- TRBJ2-3 TRBV5-1 - TGCGCCAGCAGCGCTGGAGCCACAGATACGCAGTATTTT CASSAGATDTQYF
- TRBJ1-3 TRBV7-8 - TGTGCCAGCAGCTTAGAGCCGCGGTCTGGAAACACCATATATTTT CASSLEPRSGNTIYF
- TRBJ2-2 TRBV7-3 - TGTGCCAGCAGCCTAGACCCCATTTACGCCGGGGAGCTGTTTTTT CASSLDPIYAGELFF
- TRBJ1-2 TRBV5-1 - TGCGCCAGCAGCCCGGGTTCCTTAGCCCTAGATGGCTACACCTTC CASSPGSLALDGYTF
- TRBJ2-7 TRBV19 - TGTGCCAGTAGTAGACAGATCTCCTACGAGCAGTACTTC CASSRQISYEQYF
- TRBJ1-2 TRBV5-1 - TGCGCCAGCAGCTTGGGTCCGGGGAACTATGGCTACACCTTC CASSLGPGNYGYTF
once TRBJ2-2 TRBV6-5 TRBD1 TGTGCCAGCAAGGTGACAGGGGCCACCGGGGAGCTGTTTTTT CASKVTGATGELFF
- TRBJ2-2 TRBV5-6 - TGTGCCAGCAGCGCAGGGGCCCTGAACACCGGGGAGCTGTTTTTT CASSAGALNTGELFF
- TRBJ2-3 TRBV5-4 TRBD2 TGTGCCAGCAGCCCGGGGGGGGTTACGCAGTATTTT CASSPGGVTQYF
- TRBJ2-1 TRBV19 - TGTGCCAGTAGTATAGTGACTTACTCTAATGAGCAGTTCTTC CASSIVTYSNEQFF
once TRBJ1-1 TRBV5-1 TRBD1 TGCGCCAGCAGCTTCATACCGGGACAGGGATTGGAAGCTTTCTTT CASSFIPGQGLEAFF
- TRBJ2-4 TRBV18 - TGTGCCAGCTCACCGGGAGAGCCAGGGGTCAAAAACATTCAGTACTTC CASSPGEPGVKNIQYF
- TRBJ1-2 TRBV6-5 - TGTGCCAGCAGTTACTCAAGCCCTTTTGGCTACACCTTC CASSYSSPFGYTF
once TRBJ1-5 TRBV30 TRBD1 TGTGCCTGGAGTGGACAGGGATCCAATCAGCCCCAGCATTTT CAWSGQGSNQPQHF
- TRBJ1-4 TRBV27 - TGTGCCAGCAGTCCCCGAGGGGGGGGGTTTGGGACTAATGAAAAACTGTTTTTT CASSPRGGGFGTNEKLFF
- TRBJ2-3 TRBV7-8 - TGTGCCAGCAGCTTTCGGGACAACACAGATACGCAGTATTTT CASSFRDNTDTQYF
- TRBJ1-5 TRBV6-6 - TGTGCCAGCAGTTACTCCGCGGGTTGGCAGCCCCAGCATTTT CASSYSAGWQPQHF
- TRBJ1-2 TRBV6-5 TRBD1 TGTGCCAGCAGTCCCTCCGGGACAGCAGCAGGCTACACCTTC CASSPSGTAAGYTF
- TRBJ2-1 TRBV28 TRBD1 TGTGCCAGCAGTTCCCAGGGGGTAGGCCAGTACAATGAGCAGTTCTTC CASSSQGVGQYNEQFF
- TRBJ1-2 TRBV12-5 TRBD1 TGTGCTAGTGGTACTGGACAGGCTACTGGCTACACCTTC CASGTGQATGYTF
few TRBJ1-1 TRBV4-2 TRBD1 TGTGCCAGCAGCCCTATGCCAGGGGGCACTGAAGCTTTCTTT CASSPMPGGTEAFF
- TRBJ1-2 TRBV7-2 TRBD1 TGTGCCAGCACCAAGACAGGGGGGGATGGCTACACCTTC CASTKTGGDGYTF
- TRBJ1-2 TRBV30 - TGTGCCTTCCTCTTACAGGGTCGGGGCTACACCTTC CAFLLQGRGYTF
- TRBJ2-1 TRBV5-4 TRBD2 TGTGCCAGCAGCTCAGCGGGAGACGCCTACAATGAGCAGTTCTTC CASSSAGDAYNEQFF
few TRBJ2-3 TRBV7-2 - TGTGCCAGCAGCTTCGGGGGAAACACAGATACGCAGTATTTT CASSFGGNTDTQYF
- TRBJ2-1 TRBV5-8 - TGTGCCAGCAGCTCGGGACTCCTCTCGACCAATGAGCAGTTCTTC CASSSGLLSTNEQFF
once TRBJ1-2 TRBV6-5 TRBD1 TGTGCCAGCAGTTACTCGTTCCAGGGGGGCTATGGCTACACCTTC CASSYSFQGGYGYTF
- TRBJ1-1 TRBV28 TRBD1 TGTGCCAGCAGGACCATCGACAGGGTTGTTTTCCAGGCTTTCTTT CASRTIDRVVFQAFF
- TRBJ1-5 TRBV7-9 TRBD1 TGTGCCAGCAGCCAGGGGACAGTCAATCAGCCCCAGCATTTT CASSQGTVNQPQHF
- TRBJ2-1 TRBV5-1 TRBD1 TGCGCCAGCAGCTGGGGACAGGGCCTGAGAGGCGGGGACAATGAGCAGTTCTTC CASSWGQGLRGGDNEQFF